These T cell receptor beta chains were read from a single sample in a study of response to subunit inactivated influenza vaccine. TCRdb called the RT-PCR reads again in MiXCR, with one record for every CDR3 protein. The sample has about 520,000 distinct CDR3 sequences; approximately 7.7% are singletons. The sequencing here drew on PBMCs from blood, taken roughly 24 months after vaccination. These receptors all come from a man between 50 and 70 years old who received an inactivated influenza vaccine. CDR3s include the opening cysteine and the closing phenylalanine or tryptophan. A D gene is named only where the DNA matches it firmly. Expanded clones are given a class, and other clones once, few, many or no size at all.

TRBJ2-7 | TRBD2 | . | TRBV2 | CASTLAGGLYEQYF | TGTGCCAGTACGCTAGCGGGGGGACTCTACGAGCAGTACTTC
TRBJ1-1 | . | few | TRBV6-1 | CASSPERAAEAFF | TGTGCCAGCAGTCCCGAAAGGGCGGCTGAAGCTTTCTTT
TRBJ1-2 | TRBD1 | many | TRBV29-1 | CSVPTGGGNYGYTF | TGCAGCGTTCCGACAGGGGGAGGTAACTATGGCTACACCTTC
TRBJ2-4 | TRBD2 | few | TRBV5-5 | CASSSTGTSILAKNIQYF | TGTGCCAGCAGCTCCACCGGGACTAGCATTCTAGCCAAAAACATTCAGTACTTC
TRBJ1-4 | . | . | TRBV6-5 | CASSYSPGRSEKLFF | TGTGCCAGCAGTTATTCTCCAGGAAGGTCTGAAAAACTGTTTTTT
TRBJ1-3 | . | . | TRBV15 | CATSRDLKRPNTIYF | TGTGCCACCAGCAGAGATCTTAAAAGGCCAAACACCATATATTTT
TRBJ2-1 | . | many | TRBV28 | CASSLYHEQFF | TGTGCCAGCAGTTTATACCATGAGCAGTTCTTC
TRBJ1-4 | . | . | TRBV7-2 | CASSLGPAGNEKLFF | TGTGCCAGCAGCTTAGGGCCAGCGGGAAATGAAAAACTGTTTTTT
TRBJ2-6 | . | few | TRBV9 | CASSVARGFGANVLTF | TGTGCCAGCAGCGTAGCGAGGGGCTTTGGGGCCAACGTCCTGACTTTC
TRBJ2-1 | . | . | TRBV20-1 | CSAKGQTSNWDEQFF | TGCAGTGCGAAGGGGCAGACCTCAAACTGGGATGAGCAGTTCTTC
TRBJ2-3 | TRBD2 | . | TRBV5-1 | CASRVGGAADTQYF | TGCGCCAGCAGGGTCGGGGGGGCCGCGGATACGCAGTATTTT
TRBJ2-1 | TRBD2 | many | TRBV5-6 | CASSFLAGGGYGEQFF | TGTGCCAGCAGCTTCCTAGCGGGGGGGGGGTACGGTGAGCAGTTCTTC
TRBJ2-7 | . | . | TRBV7-3 | CASSLTTTGEQYF | TGTGCCAGCAGCTTAACCACCACGGGAGAGCAGTACTTC
TRBJ1-6 | . | . | TRBV20-1 | CSARGTSGSYNSPLHF | TGCAGTGCCCGCGGGACATCAGGCTCCTATAATTCACCCCTCCACTTT
TRBJ2-7 | TRBD1 | . | TRBV7-2 | CASSRSDRGYEQYF | TGTGCCAGCAGCCGCTCGGACAGGGGTTACGAGCAGTACTTC
TRBJ2-3 | TRBD2 | . | TRBV7-3 | CASSSRVAGDVDTQYF | TGTGCCAGCAGCTCCCGCGTCGCGGGAGATGTAGATACGCAGTATTTT
TRBJ1-2 | . | few | TRBV20-1 | CSARDRSGGSDYGYTF | TGCAGTGCTAGAGATCGAAGTGGTGGAAGTGACTATGGCTACACCTTC
TRBJ2-7 | TRBD2 | . | TRBV7-9 | CASSLPGTSGKYEQYF | TGTGCCAGCAGCTTACCCGGGACTAGCGGCAAATACGAGCAGTACTTC
TRBJ2-1 | . | few | TRBV7-2 | CASSLAIQGSNEQFF | TGTGCCAGCAGCTTAGCCATACAGGGTTCGAATGAGCAGTTCTTC
TRBJ1-4 | . | many | TRBV5-5 | CASSADVSTNEKLFF | TGTGCCAGCAGCGCGGACGTCTCAACTAATGAAAAACTGTTTTTT
TRBJ2-5 | TRBD1 | few | TRBV20-1 | CSARGQAQETQYF | TGCAGTGCTCGGGGACAGGCCCAAGAGACCCAGTACTTC
TRBJ2-7 | . | . | TRBV6-1 | CASSREVNYEQYF | TGTGCCAGCAGCAGGGAGGTGAATTACGAGCAGTACTTC
TRBJ1-2 | . | many | TRBV28 | CASSPSTALYGYTF | TGTGCCAGCAGTCCTTCAACAGCTCTCTATGGCTACACCTTC
TRBJ2-2 | TRBD2 | many | TRBV29-1 | CSALRRGAGELFF | TGCAGCGCCCTCCGTCGGGGGGCCGGGGAGCTGTTTTTT
TRBJ1-2 | . | . | TRBV15 | CATSREYAGNYGYTF | TGTGCCACCAGCAGAGAATACGCAGGGAACTATGGCTACACCTTC
TRBJ2-7 | TRBD2 | . | TRBV7-9 | CASSSGTRVYEQYF | TGTGCCAGCAGCTCCGGGACTAGGGTCTACGAGCAGTACTTC
TRBJ2-2 | TRBD2 | few | TRBV6-5 | CASSYSRGANTGELFF | TGTGCCAGCAGTTACTCGCGGGGGGCGAACACCGGGGAGCTGTTTTTT
TRBJ2-1 | TRBD2 | . | TRBV11-3 | CASSGLAGDEQFF | TGTGCCAGCAGCGGTCTAGCGGGTGACGAGCAGTTCTTC
TRBJ1-4 | . | few | TRBV28 | CASSPLGAPTNEKLFF | TGTGCCAGCAGTCCCCTTGGGGCCCCAACTAATGAAAAACTGTTTTTT
TRBJ2-1 | TRBD2 | many | TRBV11-2 | CASSLGTSGRYSYNEQFF | TGTGCCAGCAGCTTAGGGACTAGCGGGAGGTATTCCTACAATGAGCAGTTCTTC
TRBJ2-5 | . | few | TRBV7-2 | CASSWTDGYGETQYF | TGTGCCAGCAGCTGGACAGACGGATATGGGGAGACCCAGTACTTC
TRBJ2-3 | TRBD2 | many | TRBV28 | CASSFEAGGITDTQYF | TGTGCCAGCAGTTTCGAGGCGGGGGGCATCACAGATACGCAGTATTTT
TRBJ2-1 | . | few | TRBV3-1 | CASSRREDEQFF | TGTGCCAGCAGCCGGAGGGAGGATGAGCAGTTCTTC
TRBJ2-3 | . | . | TRBV12-3/TRBV12-4 | CTSSLLEIWLASTDTQYF | TGTACCAGCAGTTTACTGGAGATTTGGCTAGCTAGCACAGATACGCAGTATTTT
TRBJ1-2 | . | few | TRBV29-1 | CSVEDNNGYTF | TGCAGCGTTGAAGACAATAATGGCTACACCTTC
TRBJ2-5 | . | . | TRBV5-6 | CASSFGTSETQYF | TGTGCCAGCAGCTTTGGAACATCGGAGACCCAGTACTTC
TRBJ2-1 | . | many | TRBV12-3/TRBV12-4 | CASNTDLAEDNEQFF | TGTGCCAGCAATACTGACTTAGCGGAAGACAATGAGCAGTTCTTC
TRBJ2-7 | . | few | TRBV20-1 | CSAAARGRSYEQYF | TGCAGTGCAGCCGCCCGGGGGCGCTCCTACGAGCAGTACTTC
TRBJ2-2 | . | . | TRBV7-8 | CASSTSGTSYTGELFF | TGTGCCAGCAGCACTAGTGGTACTAGTTACACCGGGGAGCTGTTTTTT
TRBJ2-5 | . | . | TRBV7-2 | CASSLQGGRETQYF | TGTGCCAGCAGCTTACAGGGAGGAAGGGAGACCCAGTACTTC
TRBJ1-1 | . | many | TRBV6-1 | CAIRQTKNTEAFF | TGTGCCATTAGACAGACGAAGAACACTGAAGCTTTCTTT
TRBJ2-2 | . | . | TRBV12-3/TRBV12-4 | CASSLRSGFSYNTGELFF | TGTGCCAGCAGTTTACGGTCGGGGTTTTCATACAACACCGGGGAGCTGTTTTTT
TRBJ1-5 | . | . | TRBV3-1 | CASSLHGSNQPQHF | TGTGCCAGCAGCCTGCACGGGAGCAATCAGCCCCAGCATTTT
TRBJ1-4 | . | . | TRBV6-5 | CASSYARPNEKLFF | TGTGCCAGCAGTTACGCGCGACCTAATGAAAAACTGTTTTTT
TRBJ2-1 | TRBD2 | . | TRBV4-2 | CASSQKTSGTYNEQFF | TGTGCCAGCAGCCAAAAGACTAGCGGGACTTACAATGAGCAGTTCTTC
TRBJ2-3 | . | many | TRBV20-1 | CSTKRPGMTDTQYF | TGCAGTACCAAACGGCCTGGGATGACAGATACGCAGTATTTT
TRBJ2-2 | . | . | TRBV6-1 | CASSEAAQGYTGELFF | TGTGCCAGCAGTGAAGCGGCTCAGGGATACACCGGGGAGCTGTTTTTT
TRBJ2-5 | TRBD1 | . | TRBV4-1 | CASSWDRGLETQYF | TGCGCCAGCAGCTGGGACAGGGGGCTGGAGACCCAGTACTTC
TRBJ1-2 | . | many | TRBV5-1 | CASSLVAGSHYGYTF | TGCGCCAGCAGCTTGGTTGCGGGTAGCCACTATGGCTACACCTTC
TRBJ2-5 | . | . | TRBV24-1 | CATSDSGQSQETQYF | TGTGCCACCAGTGATTCTGGACAGAGCCAAGAGACCCAGTACTTC
TRBJ2-5 | . | . | TRBV3-1 | CASSQAGGAETQYF | TGTGCCAGCAGCCAAGCGGGCGGAGCAGAGACCCAGTACTTC
TRBJ2-1 | TRBD2 | many | TRBV29-1 | CSVGVSSGGEQFF | TGCAGCGTTGGGGTTAGTAGCGGGGGCGAGCAGTTCTTC
TRBJ2-3 | TRBD2 | . | TRBV7-9 | CASSWKTSGRADTQYF | TGTGCCAGCAGCTGGAAGACTAGCGGGAGGGCAGATACGCAGTATTTT
TRBJ2-3 | . | few | TRBV7-2 | CASRRTELSTDTQYF | TGTGCCAGCAGGCGGACAGAATTAAGCACAGATACGCAGTATTTT
TRBJ1-1 | . | many | TRBV3-1 | CASSQVDSSEAFF | TGTGCCAGCAGCCAGGTTGACAGTTCTGAAGCTTTCTTT
TRBJ1-2 | . | many | TRBV3-1 | CASSQARGAGSTNYGYTF | TGTGCCAGCAGCCAAGCCCGAGGGGCGGGGTCAACTAACTATGGCTACACCTTC
TRBJ2-7 | TRBD2 | few | TRBV5-1 | CASSLAAGLYEQYF | TGCGCCAGCAGCCTCGCAGCGGGGTTGTACGAGCAGTACTTC
TRBJ2-2 | . | . | TRBV20-1 | CSARDEGGTDTGELFF | TGCAGTGCTAGAGATGAGGGCGGGACGGACACCGGGGAGCTGTTTTTT
TRBJ2-1 | . | many | TRBV12-3/TRBV12-4 | CASSLVFNSYNEQFF | TGTGCCAGCAGTTTAGTATTTAATTCCTACAATGAGCAGTTCTTC
TRBJ2-5 | TRBD1 | . | TRBV5-5 | CASSLERQGVTQYF | TGTGCCAGCAGCTTGGAGCGACAGGGGGTGACCCAGTACTTC